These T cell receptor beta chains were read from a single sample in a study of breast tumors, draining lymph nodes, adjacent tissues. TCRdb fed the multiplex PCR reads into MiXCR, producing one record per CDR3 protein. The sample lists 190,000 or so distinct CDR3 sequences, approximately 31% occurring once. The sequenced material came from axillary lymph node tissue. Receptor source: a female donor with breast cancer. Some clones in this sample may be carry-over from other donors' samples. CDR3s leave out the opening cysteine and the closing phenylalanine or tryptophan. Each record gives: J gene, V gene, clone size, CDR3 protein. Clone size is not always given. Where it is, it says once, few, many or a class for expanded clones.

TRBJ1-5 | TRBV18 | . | ASSQGKVQPQH
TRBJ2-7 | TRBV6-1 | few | ASSTSGVGSYEQY
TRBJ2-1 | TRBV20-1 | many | SARVLAGVYNEQF
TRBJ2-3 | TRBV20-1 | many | SFRSVSTDTQY
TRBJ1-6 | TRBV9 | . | ASSVTTGGLHNSPLH
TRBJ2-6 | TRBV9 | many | ASSVGDGANVLT
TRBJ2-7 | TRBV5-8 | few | ASSWDRAAEQY
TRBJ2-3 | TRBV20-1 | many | SASLAGSTDTQY
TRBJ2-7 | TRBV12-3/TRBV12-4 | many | ASTPQDSSYEQY
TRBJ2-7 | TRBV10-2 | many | ASSESRTGGYEQY
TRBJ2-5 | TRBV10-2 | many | ASNRDSQETQY
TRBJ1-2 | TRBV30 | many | AWEHRIGANYGYT
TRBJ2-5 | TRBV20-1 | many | SARRDPVETQY
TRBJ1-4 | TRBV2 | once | ASVVDYNEKLF
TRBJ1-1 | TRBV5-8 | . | ASSPSPRATEAF
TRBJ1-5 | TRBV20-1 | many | SLQGENQPQH
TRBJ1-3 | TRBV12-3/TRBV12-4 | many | ASSPQHSGNTIY
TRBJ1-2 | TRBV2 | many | ASSGPGRGPNT
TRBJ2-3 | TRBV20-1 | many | SARETGGTRYTQY
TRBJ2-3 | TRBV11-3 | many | ASSLGGSGATDTQY
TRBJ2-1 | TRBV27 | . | ASSSGGRHEQF
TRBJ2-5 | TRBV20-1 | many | SASPGTGSQATQY
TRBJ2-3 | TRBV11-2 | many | ASSSIRDPGREADTQY
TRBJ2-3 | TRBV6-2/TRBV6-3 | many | ASNRAGGRTDTQY
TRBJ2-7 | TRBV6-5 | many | ASSKPGTGTYEQY
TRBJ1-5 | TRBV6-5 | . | ASSKLTSGVSNQPQH
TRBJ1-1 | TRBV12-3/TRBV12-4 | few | ASRSDRSKLEAF
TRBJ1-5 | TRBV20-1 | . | SAEDRASNRPQH
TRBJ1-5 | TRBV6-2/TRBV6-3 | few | ATAGQGFVVGNQPQH
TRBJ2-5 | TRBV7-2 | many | ASSRLKSQETQY
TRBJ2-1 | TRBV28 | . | ASSFQGFVYNEQF
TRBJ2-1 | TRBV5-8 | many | ASSLSPAGGGQSEQF
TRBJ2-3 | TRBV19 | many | ASRYQAGGPDTQY
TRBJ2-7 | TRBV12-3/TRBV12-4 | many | ASSFVDSYEQY
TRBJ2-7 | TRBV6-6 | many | ASSLSDRGLEQY
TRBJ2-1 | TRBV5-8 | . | ASSLDSGGSYNEQF
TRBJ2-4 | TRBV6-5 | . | ASSTGTGGNIQY
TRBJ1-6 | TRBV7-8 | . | ASTNDRDNSPLH
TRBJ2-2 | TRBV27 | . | ARRTNTGELF
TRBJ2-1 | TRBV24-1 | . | ATRGVETGEQF
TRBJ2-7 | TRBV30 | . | AWSVPAGGSYEQY
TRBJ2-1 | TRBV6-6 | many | ASSYGTGMGRGVEQF
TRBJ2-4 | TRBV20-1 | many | SAPPRRRNQNIQY
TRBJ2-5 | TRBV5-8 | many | ASSWDRKQRGLQETQY
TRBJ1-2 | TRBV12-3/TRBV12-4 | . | ASSLNRGREVGYT
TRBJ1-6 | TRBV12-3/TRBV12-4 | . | ASSFGQGNSPLH
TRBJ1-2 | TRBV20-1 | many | SARVGPPEDYGYT
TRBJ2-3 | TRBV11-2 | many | ASSLQPRVDTQY
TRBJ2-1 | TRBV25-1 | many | ASSDWVGRRQF
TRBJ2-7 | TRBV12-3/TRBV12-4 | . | ASSIPSRGGEQY
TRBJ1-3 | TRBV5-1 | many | ASSLRQGGTGNTIY
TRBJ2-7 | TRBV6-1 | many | ASSAQVVYEQY
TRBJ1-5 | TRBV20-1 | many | SARDPGQGGQPQH
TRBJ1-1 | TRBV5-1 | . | ASSLVVGARGTEAF